The clone carrying this TCR beta chain has a handful of counts. Its antigen is undetermined. The data were obtained in a study of T cells in Graves' hyperthyroidism and ophthalmopathy. The CDR3 has 14 residues. V lost 0 bases and J lost 7, with 13 bases in between. CDR1 is DFQATT and CDR2 is SNEGSKA in the germline V gene (reference sequence). Using RNA transcripts as the source, TCR beta CDR3 regions were amplified. An initial round of RT-PCR targeting the TCR CDR3 relied on the HTBI primer set. TCRdb ran MiXCR on the multiplex PCR reads and lists one entry per CDR3 protein. The profile shows 480,000 or so distinct CDR3 sequences, 40% to 50% of them singletons. Study-wide points: With a median lead of approximately six months before onset, the model predicted ophthalmopathy. Also found in blood were most expanded thyroid clonotypes above 0.001.

Sequencing was performed on peripheral blood or thyroid tissue (not recorded which). This chain links TRBV20-1 with TRBJ1-5, with a possible D match to TRBD1 (6 bases). The sequence was obtained from an adult woman with Graves' disease, either hyperthyroidism or ophthalmopathy (not recorded which). The CDR3 DNA sequence: TGCAGTGCTAGAGAGCCCTCTCAGGGGCAGCCCCAGCATTTT. Residues: CSAREPSQGQPQHF.